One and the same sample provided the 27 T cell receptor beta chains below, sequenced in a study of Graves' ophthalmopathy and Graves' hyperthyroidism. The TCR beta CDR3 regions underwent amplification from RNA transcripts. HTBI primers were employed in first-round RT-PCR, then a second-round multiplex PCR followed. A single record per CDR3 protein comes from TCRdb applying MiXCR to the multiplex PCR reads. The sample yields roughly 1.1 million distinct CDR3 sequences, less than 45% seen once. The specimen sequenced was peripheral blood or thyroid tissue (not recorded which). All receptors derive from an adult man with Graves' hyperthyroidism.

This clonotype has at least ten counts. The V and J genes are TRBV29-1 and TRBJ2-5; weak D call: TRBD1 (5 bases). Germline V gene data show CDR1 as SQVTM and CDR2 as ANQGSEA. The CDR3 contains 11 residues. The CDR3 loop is CAGKPGETQYF. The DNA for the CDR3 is TGCGCAGGGAAACCGGGAGAGACCCAGTACTTC.

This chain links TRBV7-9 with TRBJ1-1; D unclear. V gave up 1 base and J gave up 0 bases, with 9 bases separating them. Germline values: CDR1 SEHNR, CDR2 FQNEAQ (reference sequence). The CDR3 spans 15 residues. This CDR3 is CASSLDGSVNTEAFF. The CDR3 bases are TGTGCCAGCAGCTTAGATGGGTCGGTGAACACTGAAGCTTTCTTT.

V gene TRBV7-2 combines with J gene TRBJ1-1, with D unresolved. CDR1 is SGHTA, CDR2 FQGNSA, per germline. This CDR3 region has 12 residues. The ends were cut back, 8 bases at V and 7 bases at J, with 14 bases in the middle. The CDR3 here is CASSRLGFEAFF. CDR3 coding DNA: TGTGCCAGCTCCAGGTTGGGTTTTGAAGCTTTCTTT.

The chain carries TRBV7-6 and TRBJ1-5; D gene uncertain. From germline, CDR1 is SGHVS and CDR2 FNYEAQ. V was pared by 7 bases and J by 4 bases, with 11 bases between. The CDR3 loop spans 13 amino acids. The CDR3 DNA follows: TGTGCCAGCAACCCCAACCGTAATCAGCCCCAGCATTTT. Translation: CASNPNRNQPQHF.

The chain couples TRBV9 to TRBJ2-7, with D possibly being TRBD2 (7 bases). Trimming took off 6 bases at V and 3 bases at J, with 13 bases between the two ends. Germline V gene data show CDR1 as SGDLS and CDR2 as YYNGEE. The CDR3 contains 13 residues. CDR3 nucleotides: TGTGCCAGCAAGGGGGGGGGGGGCTACGAGCAGTACTTC. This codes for CASKGGGGYEQYF.

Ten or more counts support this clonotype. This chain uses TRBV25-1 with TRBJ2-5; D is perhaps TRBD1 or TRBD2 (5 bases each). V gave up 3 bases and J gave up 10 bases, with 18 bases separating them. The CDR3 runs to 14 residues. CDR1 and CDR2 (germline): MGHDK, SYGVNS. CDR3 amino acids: CASSDPEFGGIQYF. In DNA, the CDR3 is TGTGCCAGCAGTGACCCTGAATTTGGGGGTATCCAGTACTTC.

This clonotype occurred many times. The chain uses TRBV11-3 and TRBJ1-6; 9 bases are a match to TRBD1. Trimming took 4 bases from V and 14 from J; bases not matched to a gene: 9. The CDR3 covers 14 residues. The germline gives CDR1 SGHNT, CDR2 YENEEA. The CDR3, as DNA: TGTGCCAGCAGCTCGGGACAGGGTCCCTCGACCCTCCACTTT. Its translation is CASSSGQGPSTLHF.

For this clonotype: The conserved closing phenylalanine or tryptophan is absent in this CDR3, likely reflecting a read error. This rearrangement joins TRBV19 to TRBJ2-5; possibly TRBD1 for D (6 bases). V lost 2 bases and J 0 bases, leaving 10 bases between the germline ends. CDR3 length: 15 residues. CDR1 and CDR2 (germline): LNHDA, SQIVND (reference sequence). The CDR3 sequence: CASSITGTNQETQYY. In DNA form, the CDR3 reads TGTGCCAGTAGTATAACCGGGACAAACCAAGAGACCCAGTACTAC.

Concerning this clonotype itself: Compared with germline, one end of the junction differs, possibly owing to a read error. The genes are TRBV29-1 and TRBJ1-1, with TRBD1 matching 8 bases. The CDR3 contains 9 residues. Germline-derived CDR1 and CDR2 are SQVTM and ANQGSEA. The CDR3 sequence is CSVEVTGGF. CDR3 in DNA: TGCAGCGTTGAAGTTACAGGGGGTTTT.

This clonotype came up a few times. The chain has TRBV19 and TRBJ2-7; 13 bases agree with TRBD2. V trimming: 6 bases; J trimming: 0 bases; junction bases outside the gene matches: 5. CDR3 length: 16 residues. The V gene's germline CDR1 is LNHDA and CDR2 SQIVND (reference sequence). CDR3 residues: CASRGTSGTSSYEQYF. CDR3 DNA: TGTGCCAGTAGGGGGACTAGCGGGACGAGCTCCTACGAGCAGTACTTC.

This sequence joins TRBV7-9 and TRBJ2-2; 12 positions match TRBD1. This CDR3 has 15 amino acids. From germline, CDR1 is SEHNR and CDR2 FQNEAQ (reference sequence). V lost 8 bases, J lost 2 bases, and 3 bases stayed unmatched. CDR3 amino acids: CASGGTGGNTGELFF. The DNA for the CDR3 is TGTGCCAGCGGCGGGACAGGGGGCAACACCGGGGAGCTGTTTTTT.

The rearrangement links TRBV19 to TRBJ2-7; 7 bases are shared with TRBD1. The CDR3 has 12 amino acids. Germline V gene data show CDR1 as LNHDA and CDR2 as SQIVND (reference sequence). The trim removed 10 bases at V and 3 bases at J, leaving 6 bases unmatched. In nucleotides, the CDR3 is TGTGCCACCAGAGGACAGGTCTACGAGCAGTACTTC. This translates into CATRGQVYEQYF.

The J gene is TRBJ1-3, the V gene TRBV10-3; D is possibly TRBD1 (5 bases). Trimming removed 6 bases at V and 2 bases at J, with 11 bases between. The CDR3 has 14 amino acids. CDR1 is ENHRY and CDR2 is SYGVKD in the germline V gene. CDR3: CAIRFGTAGNTIYF. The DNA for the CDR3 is TGTGCCATCAGGTTTGGGACTGCTGGAAACACCATATATTTT.

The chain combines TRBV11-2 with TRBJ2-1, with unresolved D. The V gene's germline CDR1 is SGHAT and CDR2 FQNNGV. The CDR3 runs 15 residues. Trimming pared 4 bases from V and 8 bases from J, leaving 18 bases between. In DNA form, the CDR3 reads TGTGCCAGCAGCTCCTGGCTCTCTATCTATGATGAGCAGTTCTTC. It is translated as CASSSWLSIYDEQFF. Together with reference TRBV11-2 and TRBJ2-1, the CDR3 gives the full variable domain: EAGVAQSPRYKIIEKRQSVAFWCNPISGHATLYWYQQILGQGPKLLIQFQNNGVVDDSQLPKDRFSAERLKGVDSTLKIQPAKLEDSAVYLCASSSWLSIYDEQFFGPGTRLTVL.

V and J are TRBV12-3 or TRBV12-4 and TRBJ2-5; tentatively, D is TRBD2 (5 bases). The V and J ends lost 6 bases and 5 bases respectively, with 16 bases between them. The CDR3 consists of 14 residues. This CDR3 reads CASRSATSPETQYF. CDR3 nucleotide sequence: TGTGCCAGCAGGAGCGCTACTAGTCCCGAGACCCAGTACTTC.

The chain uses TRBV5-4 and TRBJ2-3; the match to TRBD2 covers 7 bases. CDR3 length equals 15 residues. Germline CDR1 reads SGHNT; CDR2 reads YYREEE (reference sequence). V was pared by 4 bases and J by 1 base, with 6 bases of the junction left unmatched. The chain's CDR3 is CASSRGSGGTDTQYF. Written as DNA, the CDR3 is TGTGCCAGCAGCCGCGGGAGTGGTGGCACAGATACGCAGTATTTT. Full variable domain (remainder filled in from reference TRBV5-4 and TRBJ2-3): ETGVTQSPTHLIKTRGQQVTLRCSSQSGHNTVSWYQQALGQGPQFIFQYYREEENGRGNFPPRFSGLQFPNYSSELNVNALELDDSALYLCASSRGSGGTDTQYFGPGTRLTVL.

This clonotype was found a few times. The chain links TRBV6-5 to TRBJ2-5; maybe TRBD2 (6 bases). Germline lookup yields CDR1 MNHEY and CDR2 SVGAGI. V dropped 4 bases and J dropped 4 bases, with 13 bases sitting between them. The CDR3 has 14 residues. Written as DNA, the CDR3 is TGTGCCAGCAGTTCTTGGACTACAACAGAGACCCAGTACTTC. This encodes CASSSWTTTETQYF.

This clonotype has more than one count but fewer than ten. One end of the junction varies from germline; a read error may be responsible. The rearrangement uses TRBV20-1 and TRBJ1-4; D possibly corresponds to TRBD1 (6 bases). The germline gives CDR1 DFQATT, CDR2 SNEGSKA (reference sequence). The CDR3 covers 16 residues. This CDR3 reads CSARALRGPSNEKLFF. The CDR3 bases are TGCAGTGCGAGAGCTCTCAGGGGTCCTAGTAATGAAAAACTGTTTTTT.

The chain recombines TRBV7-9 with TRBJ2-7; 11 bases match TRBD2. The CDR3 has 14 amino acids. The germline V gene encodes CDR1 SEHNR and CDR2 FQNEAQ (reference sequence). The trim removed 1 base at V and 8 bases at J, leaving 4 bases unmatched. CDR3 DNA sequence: TGTGCCAGCAGCTTAGGACTAGCGGGAAGTCAGCAGTACTTC. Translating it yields CASSLGLAGSQQYF. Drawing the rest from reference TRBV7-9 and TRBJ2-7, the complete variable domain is DTGVSQNPRHKITKRGQNVTFRCDPISEHNRLYWYRQTLGQGPEFLTYFQNEAQLEKSRLLSDRFSAERPKGSFSTLEIQRTEQGDSAMYLCASSLGLAGSQQYFGPGTRLTVT.

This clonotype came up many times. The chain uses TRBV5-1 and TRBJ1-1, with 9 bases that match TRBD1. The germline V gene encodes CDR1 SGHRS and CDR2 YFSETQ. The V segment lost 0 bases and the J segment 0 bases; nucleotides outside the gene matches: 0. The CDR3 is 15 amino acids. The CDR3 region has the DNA TGCGCCAGCAGCTTGGGGGACAGGGTGAACACTGAAGCTTTCTTT. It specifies CASSLGDRVNTEAFF.

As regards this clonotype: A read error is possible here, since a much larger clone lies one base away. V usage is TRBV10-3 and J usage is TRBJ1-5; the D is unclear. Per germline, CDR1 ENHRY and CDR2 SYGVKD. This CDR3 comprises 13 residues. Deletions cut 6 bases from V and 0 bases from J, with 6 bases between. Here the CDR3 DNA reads TGTGCCATCAGAACCTATAGCAATCAGCCCCAGCATTTT. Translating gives CAIRTYSNQPQHF.

The CDR3 bases are TGTGCCAGCGGCGACAAGAACACCGGGGAGCTGTTTTTT. Protein: CASGDKNTGELFF. The genes are TRBV12-3 or TRBV12-4 and TRBJ2-2; D not certain. Trimming took 8 bases from V and 1 from J, leaving 8 bases between them. This CDR3 has 13 residues.

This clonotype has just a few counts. The CDR3 DNA sequence: TGTGCCAGCAGCTCGTGGACTAACGATCGAGAGACCCAGTACTTC. Translation gives CASSSWTNDRETQYF. J is TRBJ2-5 and V is TRBV7-9; tentative D call: TRBD2 (6 bases). Trimming took off 4 bases at V and 4 bases at J, with 16 bases between the two ends. From germline, CDR1 is SEHNR and CDR2 FQNEAQ (reference sequence). The CDR3 is 15 amino acids.

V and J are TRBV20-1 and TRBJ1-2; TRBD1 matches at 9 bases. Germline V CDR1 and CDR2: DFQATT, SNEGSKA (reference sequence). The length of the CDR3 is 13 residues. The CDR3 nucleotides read TGCAGACCCCGGGGACAGGGAGCTAATGGCTACACCTTC. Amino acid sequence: CRPRGQGANGYTF.

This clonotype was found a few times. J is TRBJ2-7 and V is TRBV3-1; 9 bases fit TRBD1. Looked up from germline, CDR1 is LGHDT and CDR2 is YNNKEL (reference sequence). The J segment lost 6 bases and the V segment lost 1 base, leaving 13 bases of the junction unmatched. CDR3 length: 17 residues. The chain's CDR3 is CASSQVLTGQGNAEQYF. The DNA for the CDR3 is TGTGCCAGCAGCCAAGTTCTAACGGGACAGGGTAACGCCGAGCAGTACTTC.

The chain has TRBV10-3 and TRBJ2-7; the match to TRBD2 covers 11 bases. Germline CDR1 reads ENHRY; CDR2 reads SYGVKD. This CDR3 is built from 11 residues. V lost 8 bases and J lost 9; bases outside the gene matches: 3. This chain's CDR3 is CAILAGGRQYF. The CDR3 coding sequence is TGTGCCATCCTAGCGGGGGGACGGCAGTACTTC.

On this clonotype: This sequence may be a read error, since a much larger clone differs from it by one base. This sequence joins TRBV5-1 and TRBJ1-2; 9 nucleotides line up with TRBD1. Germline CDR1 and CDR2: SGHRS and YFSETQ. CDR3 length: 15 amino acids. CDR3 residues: CASSLGDRASYGYTF. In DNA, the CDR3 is TGTGCCAGCAGCTTGGGGGACAGGGCCAGCTATGGCTACACCTTC.